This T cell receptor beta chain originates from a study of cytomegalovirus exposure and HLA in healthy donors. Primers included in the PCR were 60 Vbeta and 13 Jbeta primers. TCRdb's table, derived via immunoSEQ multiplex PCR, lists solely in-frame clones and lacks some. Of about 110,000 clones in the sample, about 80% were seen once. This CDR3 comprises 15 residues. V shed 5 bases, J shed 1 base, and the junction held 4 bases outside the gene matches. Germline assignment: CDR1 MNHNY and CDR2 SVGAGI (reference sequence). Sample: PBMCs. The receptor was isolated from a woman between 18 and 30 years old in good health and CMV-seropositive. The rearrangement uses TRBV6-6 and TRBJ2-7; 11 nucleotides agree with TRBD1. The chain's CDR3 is CASSRGQGASYEQYF. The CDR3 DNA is TGTGCCAGCAGTCGTGGACAGGGGGCGTCCTACGAGCAGTACTTC.